What follows is one T cell receptor beta chain and its context. Its antigen is currently unknown. The data originate from a study of T cell responses to AZD1222 COVID-19 vaccine. Study-level results: Donors were mostly white British, more females; clonal diversity possibly underestimated.

Libraries were prepared by immunoSEQ multiplex PCR; TCRdb keeps only in-frame clonotypes and omits some of them. The sample lists 150,000 or so clones, around 94% occurring once. The CDR3 runs to 19 residues. Germline V CDR1 and CDR2: SGHVS, FQNEAQ. The V and J ends lost 2 bases and 4 bases, in that order; junction bases with no gene match: 17. The clonotype comes from an adult in good health. The sequencing used peripheral blood, collected on day 0 of AZD1222 vaccination. V usage is TRBV7-8 and J usage is TRBJ1-5; TRBD1 matches at 7 bases. The CDR3 loop is CASSLSIWDGDRKNQPQHF. In nucleotides, the CDR3 is TGTGCCAGCAGCTTATCAATATGGGATGGGGACAGAAAAAATCAGCCCCAGCATTTT.